The text below deals with one T cell receptor (beta chain). It lacks a known antigen. Nothing much larger sits one base from this clone, and base qualities are not available. The sample is drawn from a study of TIL therapy for anti-PD-1-resistant metastatic lung cancer (dated by TCRdb to the early 2020s). About the study as a whole: Before any PD-1/PD-L1 blockade was given, tumors were harvested, nivolumab was then administered, and patients who progressed went on to receive lymphodepletion, an infusion of expanded TIL, and IL-2. Among the enrolled patients, the median age was nearly 55 years (range about 35-85), and the median tumor PD-L1 proportion score was around 6%. The cohort was predominantly lung adenocarcinoma, with four EGFR-mutant and two ALK-rearranged tumors, and half of patients were current or former smokers. A median non-synonymous tumor mutation burden of under 1.9 mutations per megabase was determined across the cohort by whole-exome sequencing. T cell receptor beta sequencing of tumor and peripheral blood was used to follow clonotypes across the tumor, the expanded TIL product and serial blood samples. Paper-wide results and their limitations: The baseline peripheral repertoire was partially replaced by infused TIL clonotypes, which then decayed over months, and no apparent association between persistence and response was found. The study protocol defined all tumor marker inferences as exploratory. The cohort was highly selected, including more treatment-naive, never-smoker and oncogene-addicted patients than is typical, which limits generalizability.

Unmatched junction bases come to 7, with V trimmed by 7 bases and J by 4 bases. Inclusive of the bounding cysteine and phenylalanine, the CDR3 is 15 residues long. The retained sequence is limited to the CDR3, 45 bases, with the frame set at the first base. CDR1 is given as MDHEN and CDR2 as SYDVKM, both from the germline V gene. Taken with the paper, the label for time point translates to: pre-treatment sample, taken before nivolumab and TIL therapy. Between October 2017 and January 2020, a dual-center phase I trial enrolled adults who had stage 4 NSCLC. The samples were drawn from an open-label, single-arm phase I trial testing tumor-infiltrating lymphocyte therapy combined with nivolumab in advanced non-small cell lung cancer. Mononuclear cells from blood collected in EDTA tubes were isolated on a Ficoll gradient and snap-frozen as pellets, and DNA was then extracted using a Qiagen mini-prep kit.

Using bias-controlled multiplex PCR with the immunoSEQ v3 hsTCRB kit, the TCR beta CDR3 regions were amplified from genomic DNA. The TCR libraries were sequenced on an Illumina NextSeq 500 to about 2.1 million read pairs for survey level or about 4.5-6.5 million read pairs for deep level. The authors' analysis ran thus. V, D and J genes were assigned, non-productive sequences were removed, and clonality was reported by immunoSEQ Analyzer software. To compare repertoires between infused TIL and blood, productive Simpson clonality was used along with the Morisita overlap index of productive TRB rearrangements. The absolute count of a clonotype in blood was estimated by multiplying the lymphocyte count by the CD3+ fraction and by the productive frequency of the clone. The immuneACCESS repertoire file appears here via TCRdb, limited to in-frame rearrangements. These files lack a portion of the clones; in checked studies, under half of the deficit traces to unresolved V genes, and the cause of the others is not known. Clonal size and the V and J genes are those of that table, whereas D and trimming came from the DNA. The sample table holds about 50,000 clones, of which around 80% were seen once. About 5% of the sample comes from the top ten.

The chain employs TRBV28 and TRBJ1-3, with 10 middle bases fitting TRBD1. The clonotype comes from a woman aged 30-85 years with non-small cell lung cancer. The sequencing here drew on blood, taken at baseline. CDR3 loop: CASTRQGANGNTIYF. The sequenced DNA: TGTGCCAGCACCCGACAGGGGGCGAACGGAAACACCATATATTTT.